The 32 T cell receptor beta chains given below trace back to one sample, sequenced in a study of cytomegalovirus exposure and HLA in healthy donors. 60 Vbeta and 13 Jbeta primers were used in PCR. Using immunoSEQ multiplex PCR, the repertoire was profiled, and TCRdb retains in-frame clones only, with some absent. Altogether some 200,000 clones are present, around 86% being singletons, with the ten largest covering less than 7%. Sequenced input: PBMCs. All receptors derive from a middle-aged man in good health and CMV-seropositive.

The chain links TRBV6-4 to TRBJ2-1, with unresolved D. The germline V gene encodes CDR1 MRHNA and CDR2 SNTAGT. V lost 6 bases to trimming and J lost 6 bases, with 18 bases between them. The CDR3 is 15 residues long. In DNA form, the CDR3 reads TGTGCCAGCAGCATTAGCTCGGCATTCCCCAATGAGCAGTTCTTC. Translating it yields CASSISSAFPNEQFF.

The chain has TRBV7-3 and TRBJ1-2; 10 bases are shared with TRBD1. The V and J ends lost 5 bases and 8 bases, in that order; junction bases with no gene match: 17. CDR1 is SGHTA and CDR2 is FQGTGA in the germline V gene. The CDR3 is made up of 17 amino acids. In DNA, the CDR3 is TGTGCCAGCAGCCCCGATCCCGGGACAGGGGAAGTCAACGGCTACACCTTC. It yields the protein CASSPDPGTGEVNGYTF.

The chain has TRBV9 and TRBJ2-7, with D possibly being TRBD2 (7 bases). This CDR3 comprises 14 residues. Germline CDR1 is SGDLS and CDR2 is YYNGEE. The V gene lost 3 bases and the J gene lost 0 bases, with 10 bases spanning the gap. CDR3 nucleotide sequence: TGTGCCAGCAGCGAGGGGGGGAACTCCTACGAGCAGTACTTC. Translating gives CASSEGGNSYEQYF.

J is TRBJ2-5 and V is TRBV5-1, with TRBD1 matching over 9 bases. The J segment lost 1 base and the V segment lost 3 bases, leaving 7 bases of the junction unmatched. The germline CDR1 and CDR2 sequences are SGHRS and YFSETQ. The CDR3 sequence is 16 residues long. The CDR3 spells CASSSTQGAPQETQYF. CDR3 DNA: TGCGCCAGCAGCTCCACACAGGGGGCACCCCAAGAGACCCAGTACTTC.

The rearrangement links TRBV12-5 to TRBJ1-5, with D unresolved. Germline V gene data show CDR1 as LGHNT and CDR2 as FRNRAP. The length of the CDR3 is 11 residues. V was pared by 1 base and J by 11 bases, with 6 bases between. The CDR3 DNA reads TGTGCTAGTGGTTTGGGAGCGGCCCAGCATTTT. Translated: CASGLGAAQHF.

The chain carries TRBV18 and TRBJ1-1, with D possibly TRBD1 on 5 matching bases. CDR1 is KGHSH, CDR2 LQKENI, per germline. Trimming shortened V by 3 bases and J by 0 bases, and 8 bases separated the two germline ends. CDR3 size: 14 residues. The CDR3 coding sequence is TGTGCCAGCTCACCTCAGGGATTGAACACTGAAGCTTTCTTT. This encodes CASSPQGLNTEAFF.

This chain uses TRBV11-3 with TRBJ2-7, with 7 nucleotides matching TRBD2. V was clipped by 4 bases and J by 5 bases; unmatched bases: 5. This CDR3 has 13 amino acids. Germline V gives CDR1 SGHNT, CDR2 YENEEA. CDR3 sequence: CASSSTTSHEQYF. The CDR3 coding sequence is TGTGCCAGCAGCTCAACGACTAGCCACGAGCAGTACTTC.

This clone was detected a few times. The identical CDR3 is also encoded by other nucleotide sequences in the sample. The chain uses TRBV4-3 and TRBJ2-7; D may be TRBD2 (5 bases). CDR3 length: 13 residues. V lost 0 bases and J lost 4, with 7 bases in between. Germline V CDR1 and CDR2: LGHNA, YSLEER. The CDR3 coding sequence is TGCGCCAGCAGCCAAGATCGGGGTTACGAGCAGTACTTC. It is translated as CASSQDRGYEQYF.

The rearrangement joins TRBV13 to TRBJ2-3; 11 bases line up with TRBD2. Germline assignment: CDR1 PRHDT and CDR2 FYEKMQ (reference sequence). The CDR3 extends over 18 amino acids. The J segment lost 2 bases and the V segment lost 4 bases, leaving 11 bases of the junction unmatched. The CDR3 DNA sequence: TGTGCCAGCAGCTCCCGGGGGACTAGCGGACCAAACACAGATACGCAGTATTTT. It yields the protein CASSSRGTSGPNTDTQYF.

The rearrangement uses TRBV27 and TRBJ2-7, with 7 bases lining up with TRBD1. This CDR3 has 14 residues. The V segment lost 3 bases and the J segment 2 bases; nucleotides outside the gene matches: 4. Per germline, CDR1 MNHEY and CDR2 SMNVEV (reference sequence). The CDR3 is CASSFDRVTYEQYF. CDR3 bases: TGTGCCAGCAGTTTTGACAGGGTTACCTACGAGCAGTACTTC.

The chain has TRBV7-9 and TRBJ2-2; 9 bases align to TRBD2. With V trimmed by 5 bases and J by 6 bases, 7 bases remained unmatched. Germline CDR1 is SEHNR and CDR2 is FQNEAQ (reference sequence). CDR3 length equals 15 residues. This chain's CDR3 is CASSPRGGGAGELFF. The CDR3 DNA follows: TGTGCCAGCAGCCCCCGTGGCGGGGGGGCCGGGGAGCTGTTTTTT.

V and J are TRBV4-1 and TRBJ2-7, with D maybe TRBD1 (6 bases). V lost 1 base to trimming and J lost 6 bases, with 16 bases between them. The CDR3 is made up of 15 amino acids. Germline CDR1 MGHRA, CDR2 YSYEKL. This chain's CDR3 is CASSQGAGETIEQYF. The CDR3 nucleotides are TGCGCCAGCAGCCAAGGGGCAGGGGAAACTATCGAGCAGTACTTC.

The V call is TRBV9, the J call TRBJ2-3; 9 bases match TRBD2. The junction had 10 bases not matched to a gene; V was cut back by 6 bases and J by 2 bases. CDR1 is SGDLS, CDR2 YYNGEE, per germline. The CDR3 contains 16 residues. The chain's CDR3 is CASNQGLAGFTDTQYF. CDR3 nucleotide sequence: TGTGCCAGCAACCAGGGTCTAGCGGGGTTCACAGATACGCAGTATTTT. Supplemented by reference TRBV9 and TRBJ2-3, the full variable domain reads DSGVTQTPKHLITATGQRVTLRCSPRSGDLSVYWYQQSLDQGLQFLIQYYNGEERAKGNILERFSAQQFPDLHSELNLSSLELGDSALYFCASNQGLAGFTDTQYFGPGTRLTVL.

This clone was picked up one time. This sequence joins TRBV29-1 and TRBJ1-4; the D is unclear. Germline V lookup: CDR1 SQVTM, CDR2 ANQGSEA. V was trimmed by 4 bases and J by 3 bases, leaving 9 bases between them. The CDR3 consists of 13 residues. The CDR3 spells CSVGGNANEKLFF. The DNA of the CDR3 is TGCAGCGTTGGAGGGAACGCTAATGAAAAACTGTTTTTT.

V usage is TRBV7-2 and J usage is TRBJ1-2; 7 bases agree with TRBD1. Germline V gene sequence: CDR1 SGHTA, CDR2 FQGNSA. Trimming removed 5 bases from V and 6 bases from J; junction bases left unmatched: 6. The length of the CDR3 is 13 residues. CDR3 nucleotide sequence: TGTGCCAGCAGCATACTACAGGGGAATGGCTACACCTTC. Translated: CASSILQGNGYTF.

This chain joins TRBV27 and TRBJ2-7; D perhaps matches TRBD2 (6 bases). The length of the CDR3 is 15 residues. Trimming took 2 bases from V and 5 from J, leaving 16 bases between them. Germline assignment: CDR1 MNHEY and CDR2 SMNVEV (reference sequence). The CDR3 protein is CASSLAGAGRNEQYF. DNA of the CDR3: TGTGCCAGCAGTTTAGCTGGGGCAGGGAGGAACGAGCAGTACTTC.

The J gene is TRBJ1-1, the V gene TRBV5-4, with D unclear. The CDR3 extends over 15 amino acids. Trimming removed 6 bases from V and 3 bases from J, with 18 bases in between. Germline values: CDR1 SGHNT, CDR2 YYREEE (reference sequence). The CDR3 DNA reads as TGTGCCAGCACTGTGACCGGAGGCCTGGACACTGAAGCTTTCTTT. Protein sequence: CASTVTGGLDTEAFF.

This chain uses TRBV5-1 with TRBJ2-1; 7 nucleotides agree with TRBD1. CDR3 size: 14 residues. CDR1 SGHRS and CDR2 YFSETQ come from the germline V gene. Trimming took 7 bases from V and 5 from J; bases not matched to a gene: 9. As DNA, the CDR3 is TGCGCCAGCTGCCCCGGGACAGCTAACAATGAGCAGTTCTTC. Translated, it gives CASCPGTANNEQFF.

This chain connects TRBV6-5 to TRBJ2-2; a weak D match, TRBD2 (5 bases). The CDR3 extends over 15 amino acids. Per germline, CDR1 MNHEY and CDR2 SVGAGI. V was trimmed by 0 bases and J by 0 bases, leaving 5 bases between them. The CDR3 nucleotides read TGTGCCAGCAGTTACTCGACTACGAACACCGGGGAGCTGTTTTTT. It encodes CASSYSTTNTGELFF.

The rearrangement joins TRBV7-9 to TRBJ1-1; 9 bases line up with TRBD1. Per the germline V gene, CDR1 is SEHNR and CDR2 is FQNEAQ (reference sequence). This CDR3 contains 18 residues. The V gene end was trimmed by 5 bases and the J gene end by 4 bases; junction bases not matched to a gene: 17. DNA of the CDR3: TGTGCCAGCAGCACAGGGGGCGCATTGGGGAACCCGAGCACTGAAGCTTTCTTT. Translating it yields CASSTGGALGNPSTEAFF.

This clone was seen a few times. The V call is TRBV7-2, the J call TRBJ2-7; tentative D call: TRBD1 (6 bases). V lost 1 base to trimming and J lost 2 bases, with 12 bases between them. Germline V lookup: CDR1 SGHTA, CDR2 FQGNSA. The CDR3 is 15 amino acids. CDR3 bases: TGTGCCAGCAGCTTAGTCGGGGCAGGGGCCTACGAGCAGTACTTC. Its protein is CASSLVGAGAYEQYF.

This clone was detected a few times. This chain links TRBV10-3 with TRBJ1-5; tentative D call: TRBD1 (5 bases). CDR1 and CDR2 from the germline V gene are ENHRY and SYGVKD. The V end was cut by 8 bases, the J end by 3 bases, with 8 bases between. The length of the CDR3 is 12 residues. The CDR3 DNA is TGTGCCATCGGGACTTCCAATCAGCCCCAGCATTTT. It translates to CAIGTSNQPQHF.

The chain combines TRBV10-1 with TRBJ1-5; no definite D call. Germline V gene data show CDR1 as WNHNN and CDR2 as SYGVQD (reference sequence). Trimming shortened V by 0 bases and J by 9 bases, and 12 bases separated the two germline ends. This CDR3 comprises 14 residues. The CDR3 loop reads CASSESSEPWPQHF. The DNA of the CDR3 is TGCGCCAGCAGTGAGTCGTCGGAGCCCTGGCCCCAGCATTTT.

The CDR3 coding sequence is TGTGCCAGCAGCTTAAATTCATGGGGGAGGGATACGCAGTATTTT. Protein: CASSLNSWGRDTQYF. The chain couples TRBV7-3 to TRBJ2-3, with D maybe TRBD2 (6 bases). CDR1 and CDR2 from the germline V gene are SGHTA and FQGTGA. V lost 1 base and J 6 bases, leaving 14 bases between the germline ends. The CDR3 has 15 amino acids.

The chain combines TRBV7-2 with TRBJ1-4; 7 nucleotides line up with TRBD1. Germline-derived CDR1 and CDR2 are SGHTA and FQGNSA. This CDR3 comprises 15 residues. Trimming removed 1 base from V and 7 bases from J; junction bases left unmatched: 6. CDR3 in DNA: TGTGCCAGCAGCTTAGTTTTCAGGGGGACTGAAAAACTGTTTTTT. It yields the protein CASSLVFRGTEKLFF. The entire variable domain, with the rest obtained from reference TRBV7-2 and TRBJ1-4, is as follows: GAGVSQSPSNKVTEKGKDVELRCDPISGHTALYWYRQSLGQGLEFLIYFQGNSAPDKSGLPSDRFSAERTGGSVSTLTIQRTQQEDSAVYLCASSLVFRGTEKLFFGSGTQLSVL.

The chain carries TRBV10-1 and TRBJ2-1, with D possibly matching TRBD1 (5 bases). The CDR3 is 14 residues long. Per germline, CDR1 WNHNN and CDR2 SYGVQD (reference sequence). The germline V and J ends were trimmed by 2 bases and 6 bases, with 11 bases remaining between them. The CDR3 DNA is TGCGCCAGCAGTGAGGAGGCTAGGGGCAATGAGCAGTTCTTC. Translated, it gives CASSEEARGNEQFF.

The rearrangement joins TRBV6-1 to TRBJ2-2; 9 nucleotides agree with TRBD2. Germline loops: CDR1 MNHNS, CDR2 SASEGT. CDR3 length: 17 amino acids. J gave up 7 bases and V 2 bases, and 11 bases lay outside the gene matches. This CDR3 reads CASSEFWAGGLGGELFF. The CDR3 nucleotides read TGTGCCAGCAGTGAATTTTGGGCGGGGGGGCTCGGCGGGGAGCTGTTTTTT.

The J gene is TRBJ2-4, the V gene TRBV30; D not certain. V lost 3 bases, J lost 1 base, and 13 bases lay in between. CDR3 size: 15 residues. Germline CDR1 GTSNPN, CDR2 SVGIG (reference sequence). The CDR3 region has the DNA TGTGCCTGGAGGGCCCCTGGTCTGGCCAAAAACATTCAGTACTTC. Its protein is CAWRAPGLAKNIQYF.

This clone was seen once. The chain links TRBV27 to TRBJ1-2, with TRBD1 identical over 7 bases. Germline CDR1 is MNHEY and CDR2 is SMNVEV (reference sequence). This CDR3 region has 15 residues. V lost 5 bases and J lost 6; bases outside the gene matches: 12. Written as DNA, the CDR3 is TGTGCCAGCAGTCTCGCACCGACAGGGATCAATGGCTACACCTTC. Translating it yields CASSLAPTGINGYTF.

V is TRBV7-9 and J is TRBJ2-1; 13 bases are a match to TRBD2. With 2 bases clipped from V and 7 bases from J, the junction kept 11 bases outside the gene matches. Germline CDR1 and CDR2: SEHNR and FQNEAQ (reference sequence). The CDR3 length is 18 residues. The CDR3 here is CASSLRRSGLAGHNEQFF. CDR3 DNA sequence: TGTGCCAGCAGCTTAAGAAGATCGGGACTAGCGGGGCATAATGAGCAGTTCTTC.

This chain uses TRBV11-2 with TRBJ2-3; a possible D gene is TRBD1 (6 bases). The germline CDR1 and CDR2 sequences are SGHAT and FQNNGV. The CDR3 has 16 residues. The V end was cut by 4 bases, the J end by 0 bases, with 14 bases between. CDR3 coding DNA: TGTGCCAGCAGCTGGGCAGGGGCGCCTAGCACAGATACGCAGTATTTT. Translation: CASSWAGAPSTDTQYF.

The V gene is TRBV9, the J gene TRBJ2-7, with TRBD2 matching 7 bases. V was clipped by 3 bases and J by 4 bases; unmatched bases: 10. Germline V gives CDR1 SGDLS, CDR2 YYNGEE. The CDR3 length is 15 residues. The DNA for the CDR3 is TGTGCCAGCAGCGCGACCAGCGGGGCCAATTACGAGCAGTACTTC. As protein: CASSATSGANYEQYF. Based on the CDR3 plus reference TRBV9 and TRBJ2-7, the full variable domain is DSGVTQTPKHLITATGQRVTLRCSPRSGDLSVYWYQQSLDQGLQFLIQYYNGEERAKGNILERFSAQQFPDLHSELNLSSLELGDSALYFCASSATSGANYEQYFGPGTRLTVT.